These 25 T cell receptor beta chains came from one sample sequenced in a study of T cell responses to AZD1222 COVID-19 vaccine (dated by TCRdb to the early 2020s). The time point label here, explained by the study, means: about 28 days (+/-7) after the second vaccine dose. Library preparation used the immunoSEQ multiplex PCR assay. The clones in this table, taken by TCRdb from immuneACCESS, are in-frame only. Not every clone is retained; where verified, under half of the shortfall comes from an unresolved V gene, and the cause of the rest is unknown. This sample holds some 67,000 clones; 83% were observed only once. About 6.3% of the sample belongs to the ten largest clones. This material consisted of peripheral blood, taken 28 days after the second AZD1222 dose. The source is an adult who received the AZD1222 COVID-19 vaccine.

The chain couples TRBV30 to TRBJ2-6, with 7 bases lining up with TRBD1. J gave up 0 bases and V 2 bases, and 4 bases lay outside the gene matches. This CDR3 has 16 residues. CDR1 and CDR2 (germline): GTSNPN, SVGIG (reference sequence). CDR3 sequence: CAWSRDSISGANVLTF. DNA for the CDR3: TGTGCCTGGAGTAGGGACAGCATCTCTGGGGCCAACGTCCTGACTTTC.

V is TRBV28 and J is TRBJ2-1; 9 bases line up with TRBD1. This CDR3 contains 17 residues. Unmatched junction bases numbered 22, after V lost 5 bases and J lost 14 bases. Germline lookup yields CDR1 MDHEN and CDR2 SYDVKM. CDR3 in amino acids: CASSPPVTGTGPYSEFF. As DNA, the CDR3 is TGTGCCAGCAGTCCGCCAGTGACCGGGACAGGGCCTTATTCGGAGTTCTTC. The complete variable domain, with remaining parts taken from reference TRBV28 and TRBJ2-1, reads DVKVTQSSRYLVKRTGEKVFLECVQDMDHENMFWYRQDPGLGLRLIYFSYDVKMKEKGDIPEGYSVSREKKERFSLILESASTNQTSMYLCASSPPVTGTGPYSEFFGPGTRLTVL.

This rearrangement joins TRBV18 to TRBJ1-4; unclear D gene. Trimming shortened V by 3 bases and J by 7 bases, and 18 bases separated the two germline ends. CDR1 is KGHSH, CDR2 LQKENI, per germline. This CDR3 spans 16 amino acids. The DNA of the CDR3 is TGTGCCAGCTCACCCGCGGGGTCCTTCGGACTTGAAAAACTGTTTTTT. Translated, it gives CASSPAGSFGLEKLFF.

In its sample, this clone was seen once. V usage is TRBV19 and J usage is TRBJ2-3, with D possibly being TRBD2 (5 bases). CDR1 is LNHDA, CDR2 SQIVND, per germline (reference sequence). V lost 5 bases and J lost 6, with 12 bases in between. The CDR3 has 13 amino acids. CDR3 amino acids: CASSLRTGDTQYF. The CDR3 DNA reads TGTGCCAGTAGTCTTCGGACTGGGGATACGCAGTATTTT.

The V and J genes are TRBV29-1 and TRBJ2-1; D perhaps matches TRBD2 (6 bases). V shed 5 bases and J shed 8 bases, with 19 bases lying between them. This CDR3 is 14 amino acids long. The germline gives CDR1 SQVTM, CDR2 ANQGSEA. CDR3 region: CSVRGGARMDEQFF. The CDR3 DNA sequence: TGCAGCGTTCGAGGCGGGGCGCGGATGGATGAGCAGTTCTTC.

V usage is TRBV27 and J usage is TRBJ1-5, with D possibly being TRBD1 (6 bases). Trimming left V 6 bases short and J 1 base short, with 13 bases between. CDR1 is MNHEY and CDR2 is SMNVEV in the germline V gene (reference sequence). There are 15 residues in the CDR3. For the CDR3, the DNA is TGTGCCAGCAGGAAACAGGGTATCAGCAATCAGCCCCAGCATTTT. It yields the protein CASRKQGISNQPQHF.

The chain links TRBV7-9 to TRBJ1-1; D perhaps matches TRBD1 (5 bases). With 0 bases removed from V and 1 base from J, the gap between germline ends came to 12 bases. The CDR3 totals 16 residues. Germline V gene lookup returns CDR1 SEHNR and CDR2 FQNEAQ (reference sequence). The chain's CDR3 is CASSLASYRPNTEAFF. CDR3 in DNA: TGTGCCAGCAGCTTAGCGTCATACAGGCCGAACACTGAAGCTTTCTTT.

The V gene is TRBV28, the J gene TRBJ1-4; no firm D call. The CDR3 is 16 residues long. Germline CDR1 MDHEN, CDR2 SYDVKM. The V and J ends lost 5 bases and 2 bases respectively, with 15 bases between them. The CDR3 DNA reads TGTGCCAGCAGTCCTTTTGGCCCTGGGACTAATGAAAAACTGTTTTTT. It yields the protein CASSPFGPGTNEKLFF.

This chain uses TRBV4-1 with TRBJ2-2, with 7 bases fitting TRBD2. The CDR3 consists of 15 residues. Looked up from germline, CDR1 is MGHRA and CDR2 is YSYEKL. With 4 bases clipped from V and 4 bases from J, the junction kept 6 bases outside the gene matches. The CDR3: CASSPGIAGTGELFF. CDR3 in DNA: TGCGCCAGCAGCCCTGGAATAGCGGGCACCGGGGAGCTGTTTTTT.

This clone appeared once. The chain couples TRBV2 to TRBJ2-5; 11 positions match TRBD2. The germline CDR1 and CDR2 sequences are SNHLY and FYNNEI. This CDR3 is built from 14 residues. The junction had 4 bases not matched to a gene; V was cut back by 8 bases and J by 2 bases. The CDR3 is CASRGTSGQETQYF. The DNA for the CDR3 is TGTGCCAGCCGAGGGACTAGCGGACAAGAGACCCAGTACTTC.

The V and J genes are TRBV9 and TRBJ1-2; D not certain. The CDR3 spans 14 residues. Trimming removed 0 bases from V and 4 bases from J, with 10 bases in between. Germline CDR1 SGDLS, CDR2 YYNGEE. CDR3 bases: TGTGCCAGCAGCGTAGCCGGGCCTAGCTATGGCTACACCTTC. This codes for CASSVAGPSYGYTF.

The rearrangement links TRBV6-2 or TRBV6-3 to TRBJ1-6; D perhaps matches TRBD1 (5 bases). V shed 4 bases and J shed 0 bases, with 10 bases lying between them. There are 16 residues in the CDR3. In germline, CDR1 is MNHEY, CDR2 SVGEGT. The CDR3 here is CASSWGGSSYNSPLHF. The DNA for the CDR3 is TGTGCCAGCAGTTGGGGGGGTAGCTCCTATAATTCACCCCTCCACTTT.

The chain has TRBV30 and TRBJ2-1; D unclear. The CDR3 has 12 amino acids. Trimming removed 3 bases at V and 1 base at J, with 4 bases between. Germline loops: CDR1 GTSNPN, CDR2 SVGIG (reference sequence). The CDR3 loop is CAWRRSYNEQFF. The CDR3 nucleotides read TGTGCCTGGAGAAGGTCCTACAATGAGCAGTTCTTC.

V usage is TRBV10-3 and J usage is TRBJ1-3; possible D gene TRBD1, 6 bases. Per germline, CDR1 ENHRY and CDR2 SYGVKD. V was pared by 3 bases and J by 3 bases, with 18 bases between. CDR3 length equals 17 residues. CDR3 in DNA: TGTGCCATCAGTGAACAGGGCAAAGGAGTATTTGGAAACACCATATATTTT. Translation: CAISEQGKGVFGNTIYF.

The chain couples TRBV3-1 (or the pseudogene TRBV3-2) to TRBJ2-1; 10 bases line up with TRBD1. Losses at the gene ends were 4 bases for V and 2 bases for J; bases not matched to a gene: 8. The germline V gene has CDR1 LGHDT and CDR2 YNNKEL (reference sequence). The CDR3 extends over 17 amino acids. This CDR3 is CASSPRIGTGAYNEQFF. The CDR3 DNA sequence: TGTGCCAGCAGCCCCCGGATTGGGACAGGGGCCTACAATGAGCAGTTCTTC.

This chain links TRBV3-1 (or the pseudogene TRBV3-2) with TRBJ2-7; D call uncertain. The germline V gene has CDR1 LGHDT and CDR2 YNNKEL (reference sequence). CDR3 size: 17 residues. Trimming stripped 0 bases from V and 0 bases from J, with 15 bases between. The CDR3 is CASSQDRSAGSSYEQYF. In DNA form, the CDR3 reads TGTGCCAGCAGCCAAGATCGGTCCGCAGGTAGCTCCTACGAGCAGTACTTC.

This chain links TRBV5-6 with TRBJ2-3; D possibly uses TRBD1 or TRBD2 (5 bases each). The CDR3 covers 13 residues. CDR1 and CDR2 (germline): SGHDT, YYEEEE. The ends were cut back, 3 bases at V and 7 bases at J, with 12 bases in the middle. The CDR3 sequence is CASSSVGANTQYF. In nucleotides, the CDR3 is TGTGCCAGCAGCTCGGTCGGGGCGAATACGCAGTATTTT.

V gene TRBV29-1 combines with J gene TRBJ2-4; unclear D gene. This CDR3 spans 13 amino acids. Trimming shortened V by 7 bases and J by 1 base, and 11 bases separated the two germline ends. The germline gives CDR1 SQVTM, CDR2 ANQGSEA. The CDR3: CSAETTAKNIQYF. The CDR3 bases are TGCAGCGCCGAGACCACTGCCAAAAACATTCAGTACTTC. The entire variable domain, with the rest obtained from reference TRBV29-1 and TRBJ2-4, is as follows: SAVISQKPSRDICQRGTSLTIQCQVDSQVTMMFWYRQQPGQSLTLIATANQGSEATYESGFVIDKFPISRPNLTFSTLTVSNMSPEDSSIYLCSAETTAKNIQYFGAGTRLSVL.

The chain joins TRBV5-1 to TRBJ1-3; D unclear. In germline, CDR1 is SGHRS, CDR2 YFSETQ. Trimming removed 0 bases from V and 1 base from J, with 20 bases in between. The CDR3 totals 19 residues. This CDR3 is CASSLAGSPGRLSGNTIYF. The CDR3, as DNA: TGCGCCAGCAGCTTGGCCGGCAGTCCAGGAAGGTTATCTGGAAACACCATATATTTT. Variable domain in full (rest from reference TRBV5-1 and TRBJ1-3): KAGVTQTPRYLIKTRGQQVTLSCSPISGHRSVSWYQQTPGQGLQFLFEYFSETQRNKGNFPGRFSGRQFSNSRSEMNVSTLELGDSALYLCASSLAGSPGRLSGNTIYFGEGSWLTVV.

This chain links TRBV6-5 with TRBJ2-2, with D possibly called TRBD1 or TRBD2 (6 bases each). Trimming took off 6 bases at V and 7 bases at J, with 15 bases between the two ends. Germline V lookup: CDR1 MNHEY, CDR2 SVGAGI. The CDR3 is 14 residues long. CDR3 coding DNA: TGTGCCAGCAGAGAGAGGGGGGCCGGCGGGGAGCTGTTTTTT. This translates into CASRERGAGGELFF.

The J gene is TRBJ2-1, the V gene TRBV28, with 8 nucleotides matching TRBD1. There are 15 residues in the CDR3. The germline V gene has CDR1 MDHEN and CDR2 SYDVKM. The V gene end was trimmed by 1 base and the J gene end by 8 bases; junction bases not matched to a gene: 7. For the CDR3, the DNA is TGTGCCAGCAGTTTATCAGGACAGGGTATCTATGAGCAGTTCTTC. It yields the protein CASSLSGQGIYEQFF.

The chain has TRBV5-1 and TRBJ2-5; 15 positions match TRBD2. The CDR3 runs 16 residues. Germline CDR1 is SGHRS and CDR2 is YFSETQ. J was trimmed by 5 bases and V by 3 bases; bases with no gene match: 5. In DNA form, the CDR3 reads TGCGCCAGCAGCTGGGGACTAGCGGGGGGCGGGGAGACCCAGTACTTC. Translation: CASSWGLAGGGETQYF.

The chain joins TRBV2 to TRBJ1-1; weak D call: TRBD1 (5 bases). The CDR3 runs 16 residues. Deletions cut 0 bases from V and 5 bases from J, with 16 bases between. Germline values: CDR1 SNHLY, CDR2 FYNNEI. The CDR3 reads CASSEAPGGSGTEAFF. The CDR3 nucleotides are TGTGCCAGCAGTGAAGCCCCTGGGGGATCGGGGACTGAAGCTTTCTTT.

The V call is TRBV9, the J call TRBJ2-7; D uncertain. Trimming took 4 bases from V and 3 from J, leaving 17 bases between them. The CDR3 covers 15 residues. CDR1 and CDR2 from the germline V gene are SGDLS and YYNGEE. CDR3 DNA: TGTGCCAGCAGCACCTCACTGGGTTGGGGCTACGAGCAGTACTTC. This gives the protein CASSTSLGWGYEQYF.

This clone was observed once. This chain connects TRBV11-3 to TRBJ2-5, with D hard to call. The CDR3 spans 13 residues. Trimming stripped 5 bases from V and 4 bases from J, with 11 bases between. CDR1 is SGHNT and CDR2 is YENEEA in the germline V gene. The CDR3 region has the DNA TGTGCCAGCAGCCGTGGTCTGGGAGAGACCCAGTACTTC. Translating gives CASSRGLGETQYF.